This entry lists 18 T cell receptor beta chains sequenced from one sample in a study of T cell repertoires in cytomegalovirus infection. TCRdb fed the reads into MiXCR, producing one record per CDR3 protein. The repertoire consists of 55,000 to 70,000 distinct CDR3 sequences, with about 33% occurring once and the leading ten covering 55% to 75%. Their target antigens are unknown. Material for sequencing was PBMCs, sequenced either directly or after in vitro stimulation (not recorded which). These receptors all come from a human donor in good health (CMV status not recorded). Some clones in this sample may be carry-over from other donors' samples.

The chain combines TRBV27 with TRBJ2-2; D is undetermined. V lost 2 bases, J lost 8 bases, and 12 bases lay in between. This CDR3 has 14 amino acids. CDR1 and CDR2 (germline): MNHEY, SMNVEV (reference sequence). The CDR3 reads CASSLSILAGELFF. CDR3 coding DNA: TGTGCCAGCAGTTTAAGTATCTTGGCAGGGGAGCTGTTTTTT.

This clonotype was seen repeatedly, ten times or more. This chain uses TRBV6-1 with TRBJ2-4; no reliable D call. V was trimmed by 5 bases and J by 3 bases, leaving 20 bases between them. The CDR3 runs 17 residues. CDR1 and CDR2 from the germline V gene are MNHNS and SASEGT. CDR3 residues: CASSPTRLQFGKNIQYF. CDR3 nucleotide sequence: TGTGCCAGCAGTCCTACACGCCTACAATTCGGCAAAAACATTCAGTACTTC.

This clonotype has a count of ten or more. The chain links TRBV7-2 to TRBJ2-1; 8 nucleotides align to TRBD1. This CDR3 is built from 16 residues. J gave up 2 bases and V 2 bases, and 5 bases lay outside the gene matches. From germline, CDR1 is SGHTA and CDR2 FQGNSA. This CDR3 is CASSLKRTGTYNEQFF. In DNA form, the CDR3 reads TGTGCCAGCAGCTTAAAGCGGACAGGGACCTACAATGAGCAGTTCTTC.

The chain links TRBV29-1 to TRBJ1-2; D is unresolved. This CDR3 contains 15 residues. V gave up 2 bases and J gave up 0 bases, with 13 bases separating them. Germline CDR1 reads SQVTM; CDR2 reads ANQGSEA. The CDR3 spells CSVEHLRTSNYGYTF. The CDR3 bases are TGCAGCGTTGAACATCTGCGTACCTCTAACTATGGCTACACCTTC.

This chain joins TRBV25-1 and TRBJ2-2; no firm D call. The length of the CDR3 is 12 residues. The germline V and J ends were trimmed by 4 bases and 6 bases, with 6 bases remaining between them. Per germline, CDR1 MGHDK and CDR2 SYGVNS. The CDR3 nucleotides are TGTGCCAGCAGTGTTACCCCCGGGGAGCTGTTTTTT. It is translated as CASSVTPGELFF.

This clonotype was found a few times. This sequence joins TRBV4-1 and TRBJ2-1; no reliable D call. Trimming took 3 bases from V and 8 from J, leaving 14 bases between them. The CDR3 has 14 residues. Germline lookup yields CDR1 MGHRA and CDR2 YSYEKL. The CDR3 protein is CASSQGPGYDEQFF. CDR3 bases: TGCGCCAGCAGCCAGGGCCCCGGGTACGATGAGCAGTTCTTC.

J is TRBJ2-3 and V is TRBV20-1; possibly TRBD2 for D (6 bases). The CDR3 consists of 13 residues. Germline-derived CDR1 and CDR2 are DFQATT and SNEGSKA (reference sequence). V was trimmed by 0 bases and J by 7 bases, leaving 11 bases between them. CDR3 region: CSARDPRGNTQYF. DNA for the CDR3: TGCAGTGCTAGAGACCCCCGCGGGAATACGCAGTATTTT.

This clonotype was seen at least ten times. The chain uses TRBV7-2 and TRBJ1-1; possibly TRBD1 for D (6 bases). The ends were cut back, 8 bases at V and 1 base at J, with 20 bases in the middle. CDR1 and CDR2 (germline): SGHTA, FQGNSA. CDR3 size: 16 residues. The CDR3 loop is CASGNPGQSSNTEAFF. The CDR3, as DNA: TGTGCCAGCGGGAATCCGGGACAATCCTCGAACACTGAAGCTTTCTTT.

The chain recombines TRBV5-5 with TRBJ2-5; TRBD2 agrees at 8 bases. Germline V gene lookup returns CDR1 SGHKS and CDR2 YYEKEE (reference sequence). V was clipped by 4 bases and J by 7 bases; unmatched bases: 12. CDR3 size: 15 residues. The DNA for the CDR3 is TGTGCCAGCAGCCCGTTAGCGGGAACGAAGGGGACCCAGTACTTC. The encoded protein is CASSPLAGTKGTQYF.

The chain carries TRBV6-2 or TRBV6-3 and TRBJ1-1; D uncertain. V lost 3 bases, J lost 0 bases, and 14 bases lay in between. This CDR3 contains 16 residues. Germline V gene data show CDR1 as MNHEY and CDR2 as SVGEGT. CDR3 coding DNA: TGTGCCAGCAGTTATAGTCCGGAGACCATGAACACTGAAGCTTTCTTT. Translating gives CASSYSPETMNTEAFF.

This clonotype was seen repeatedly, ten times or more. This rearrangement joins TRBV6-2 or TRBV6-3 to TRBJ2-3; a possible D gene is TRBD2 (5 bases). CDR3 size: 13 residues. Trimming removed 0 bases from V and 7 bases from J, with 8 bases in between. Germline V gene sequence: CDR1 MNHEY, CDR2 SVGEGT. The CDR3 DNA follows: TGTGCCAGCAGTTACTCAAGCGGTAATACGCAGTATTTT. Translated, it gives CASSYSSGNTQYF.

This chain joins TRBV6-5 and TRBJ2-2, with D perhaps given as TRBD1 or TRBD2 (6 bases each). Trimming left V 6 bases short and J 3 bases short, with 14 bases between. This CDR3 comprises 15 residues. Germline CDR1 is MNHEY and CDR2 is SVGAGI. CDR3 amino acids: CASSRGGPDTGELFF. The CDR3 region has the DNA TGTGCCAGCAGCCGTGGGGGGCCGGACACCGGGGAGCTGTTTTTT.

This clonotype was recorded a few times. The chain combines TRBV10-3 with TRBJ2-1, with D possibly being TRBD2 (5 bases). This CDR3 is 13 amino acids long. Per germline, CDR1 ENHRY and CDR2 SYGVKD. Trimming removed 9 bases from V and 5 bases from J, with 14 bases in between. CDR3 bases: TGTGCCATGGCCGGGAATCCTAACAATGAGCAGTTCTTC. Translation: CAMAGNPNNEQFF.

This clonotype showed up just a few times. This sequence joins TRBV12-3 or TRBV12-4 and TRBJ2-2; D may be TRBD1 (6 bases). The CDR3 loop spans 15 amino acids. Trimming left V 8 bases short and J 4 bases short, with 17 bases between. DNA for the CDR3: TGTGCCAGCCGGCACAGGGTGGGGGCCACCGGGGAGCTGTTTTTT. Translating gives CASRHRVGATGELFF.

The genes are TRBV7-2 and TRBJ2-5, with 9 positions matching TRBD2. The CDR3 totals 18 residues. Germline lookup yields CDR1 SGHTA and CDR2 FQGNSA. V dropped 1 base and J dropped 2; count of bases not matched to a gene: 11. CDR3 DNA sequence: TGTGCCAGCAGCTTAGTAGGGGGTCGGCGGGGGGGACAAGAGACCCAGTACTTC. Translation: CASSLVGGRRGGQETQYF.

The chain combines TRBV11-2 with TRBJ2-7, with D maybe TRBD2 (6 bases). V lost 5 bases to trimming and J lost 9 bases, with 20 bases between them. CDR1 and CDR2 from the germline V gene are SGHAT and FQNNGV. This CDR3 contains 14 residues. Here the CDR3 reads CASSRDYSGDGQYF. In DNA, the CDR3 is TGTGCCAGCAGCCGCGACTATAGCGGAGACGGGCAGTACTTC.

At least ten counts were recorded for this clonotype. The CDR3 DNA follows: TGTGCCAGCAGTTTACGGTATCAAGAGACCCAGTACTTC. Translating it yields CASSLRYQETQYF. The gene calls are TRBV12-3 or TRBV12-4 and TRBJ2-5; D is ambiguous. The CDR3 runs to 13 residues. Trimming removed 2 bases at V and 2 bases at J, with 6 bases between.

This clonotype was counted between two and nine times. This rearrangement joins TRBV2 to TRBJ1-4; 9 positions match TRBD1. This CDR3 is built from 14 residues. Germline-derived CDR1 and CDR2 are SNHLY and FYNNEI. Trimming removed 6 bases from V and 6 bases from J; junction bases left unmatched: 5. The CDR3 loop is CASRVQGAYEKLFF. In DNA form, the CDR3 reads TGTGCCAGCAGGGTACAGGGGGCGTATGAAAAACTGTTTTTT. Together with reference TRBV2 and TRBJ1-4, the CDR3 gives the full variable domain: EPEVTQTPSHQVTQMGQEVILRCVPISNHLYFYWYRQILGQKVEFLVSFYNNEISEKSEIFDDQFSVERPDGSNFTLKIRSTKLEDSAMYFCASRVQGAYEKLFFGSGTQLSVL.